The 8 T cell receptor beta chains reported below all come from one sample, sequenced in a study of T-cell memory formation after mild COVID-19. TCRdb called the 5' RACE reads again in MiXCR, with one record for every CDR3 protein. Counted here are about 340,000 distinct CDR3 sequences, around 15% occurring once; the ten biggest clones make up 20% to 25%. The sample was PBMCs or a T cell subset sorted from them (not recorded which). The source is a man aged 18 to 29 who had mild COVID-19 (a few samples of this study predate the infection). Cell type and time point are not known.

This chain connects TRBV20-1 to TRBJ2-7, with a tentative D call TRBD1 (6 bases). Trimming removed 1 base from V and 6 bases from J, with 10 bases in between. Looked up from germline, CDR1 is DFQATT and CDR2 is SNEGSKA (reference sequence). This CDR3 comprises 12 residues. CDR3 bases: TGCAGTGCTAGAGTGGCAGGGGTCGAGCAGTACGTC. It specifies CSARVAGVEQYV.

The chain is built from TRBV6-5 and TRBJ2-7; D assignment may be TRBD1 or TRBD2 (5 bases each). The ends were cut back, 4 bases at V and 7 bases at J, with 26 bases in the middle. The CDR3 spans 17 residues. Germline V gives CDR1 MNHEY, CDR2 SVGAGI. The CDR3 is CASSSLRGSGATGEQYF. Written as DNA, the CDR3 is TGTGCCAGCAGTTCCTTACGGGGCTCCGGGGCTACGGGGGAGCAGTACTTC.

The J gene is TRBJ2-1, the V gene TRBV5-1; D perhaps matches TRBD1 (5 bases). The CDR3 contains 17 residues. V dropped 0 bases and J dropped 0 bases, with 13 bases sitting between them. Germline CDR1 and CDR2: SGHRS and YFSETQ. The chain's CDR3 is CASSLVGAASSYNEQFF. The CDR3 nucleotides read TGCGCCAGCAGCTTGGTAGGGGCAGCCAGCTCCTACAATGAGCAGTTCTTC.

This clonotype was observed a handful of times. The genes are TRBV18 and TRBJ1-2; the D gene is possibly TRBD1 (5 bases). Germline CDR1 is KGHSH and CDR2 is LQKENI. V gave up 0 bases and J gave up 4 bases, with 9 bases separating them. This CDR3 is 14 amino acids long. CDR3 sequence (DNA): TGTGCCAGCTCACCACCAGGGGATTTCTATGGCTACACCTTC. This translates into CASSPPGDFYGYTF.

The chain combines TRBV7-3 with TRBJ1-5; no reliable D call. The CDR3 is 13 residues long. V lost 0 bases to trimming and J lost 5 bases, with 5 bases between them. CDR1 is SGHTA, CDR2 FQGTGA, per germline. The CDR3: CASSLTPDQPQHF. DNA for the CDR3: TGTGCCAGCAGCTTAACCCCTGATCAGCCCCAGCATTTT.

This clonotype occurred many times. The chain joins TRBV15 to TRBJ2-7; D gene uncertain. This CDR3 spans 14 amino acids. Germline V lookup: CDR1 LNHNV, CDR2 YYDKDF (reference sequence). The V end was cut by 0 bases, the J end by 3 bases, with 9 bases between. The CDR3 DNA is TGTGCCACCAGCAGAGACCTCGGAAGCTACGAGCAGTACGTC. Encoded protein: CATSRDLGSYEQYV.

This clonotype has only a few counts. The chain joins TRBV6-5 to TRBJ1-5, with D possibly being TRBD1 (5 bases). Per germline, CDR1 MNHEY and CDR2 SVGAGI. This CDR3 region has 15 residues. Deletions cut 6 bases from V and 4 bases from J, with 16 bases between. CDR3 residues: CASSAGTAFNQPQHF. The CDR3 DNA reads as TGTGCCAGCAGCGCCGGGACGGCTTTTAATCAGCCCCAGCATTTT.

This clonotype was seen a handful of times. This chain links TRBV28 with TRBJ1-2; 7 bases are shared with TRBD1. CDR3 length equals 15 residues. The ends lost 10 bases at V and 2 bases at J; junction bases unmatched: 13. Germline V gives CDR1 MDHEN, CDR2 SYDVKM. The chain's CDR3 is CATTGRGFPNYGYTF. The CDR3 bases are TGTGCCACGACAGGGCGAGGGTTCCCCAACTATGGCTACACCTTC.